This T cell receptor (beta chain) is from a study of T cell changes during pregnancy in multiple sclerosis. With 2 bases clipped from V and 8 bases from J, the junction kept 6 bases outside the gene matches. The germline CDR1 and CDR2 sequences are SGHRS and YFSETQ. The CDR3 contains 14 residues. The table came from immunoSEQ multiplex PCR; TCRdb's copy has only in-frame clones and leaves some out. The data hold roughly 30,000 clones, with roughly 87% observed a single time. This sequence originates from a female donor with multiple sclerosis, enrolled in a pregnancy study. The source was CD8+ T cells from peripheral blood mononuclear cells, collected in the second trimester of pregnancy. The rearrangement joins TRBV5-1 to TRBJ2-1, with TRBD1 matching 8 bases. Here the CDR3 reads CASSLRTGFDEQFF. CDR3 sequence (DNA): TGCGCCAGCAGCTTAAGGACAGGGTTCGATGAGCAGTTCTTC.